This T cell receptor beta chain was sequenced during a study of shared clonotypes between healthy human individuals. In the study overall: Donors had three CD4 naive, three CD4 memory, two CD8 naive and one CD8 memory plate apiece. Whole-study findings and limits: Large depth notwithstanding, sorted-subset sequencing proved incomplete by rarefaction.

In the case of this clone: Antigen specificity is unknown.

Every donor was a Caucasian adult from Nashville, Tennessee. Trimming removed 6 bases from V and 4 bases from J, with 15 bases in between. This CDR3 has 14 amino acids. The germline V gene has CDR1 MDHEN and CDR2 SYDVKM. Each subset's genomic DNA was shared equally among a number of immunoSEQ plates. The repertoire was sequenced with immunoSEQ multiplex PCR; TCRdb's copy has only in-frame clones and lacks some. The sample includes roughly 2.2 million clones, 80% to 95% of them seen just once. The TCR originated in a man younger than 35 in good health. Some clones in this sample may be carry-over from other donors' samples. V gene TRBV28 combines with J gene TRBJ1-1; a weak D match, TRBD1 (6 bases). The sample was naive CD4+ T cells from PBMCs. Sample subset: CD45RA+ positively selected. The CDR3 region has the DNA TGTGCCAGCAGACGGGGGGGGCTAATCACTGAAGCTTTCTTT. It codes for CASRRGGLITEAFF.